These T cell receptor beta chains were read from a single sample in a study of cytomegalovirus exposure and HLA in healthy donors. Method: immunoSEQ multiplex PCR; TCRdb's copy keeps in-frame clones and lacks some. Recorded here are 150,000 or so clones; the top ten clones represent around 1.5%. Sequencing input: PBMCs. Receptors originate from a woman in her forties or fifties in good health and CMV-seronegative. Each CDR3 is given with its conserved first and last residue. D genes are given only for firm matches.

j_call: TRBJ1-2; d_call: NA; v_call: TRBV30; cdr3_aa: CAWSPDGQNYGYTF; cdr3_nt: TGTGCCTGGAGTCCAGACGGACAGAACTATGGCTACACCTTC
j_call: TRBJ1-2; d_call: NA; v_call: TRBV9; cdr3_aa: CASSAGNYGYTF; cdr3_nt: TGTGCCAGCAGCGCGGGGAACTATGGCTACACCTTC
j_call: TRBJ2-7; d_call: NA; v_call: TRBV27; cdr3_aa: CASSFTGPSEQYF; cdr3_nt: TGTGCCAGCAGTTTTACAGGACCGTCCGAGCAGTACTTC
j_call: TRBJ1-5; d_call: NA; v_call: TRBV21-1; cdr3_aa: CASSKVGAGYNQPQHF; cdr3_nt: TGTGCCAGCAGCAAAGTGGGGGCAGGTTACAATCAGCCCCAGCATTTT
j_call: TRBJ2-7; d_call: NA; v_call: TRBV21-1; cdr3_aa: CASSKYCLCGTSGPRYEQYF; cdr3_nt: TGTGCCAGCAGCAAATACTGCCTATGCGGGACTAGCGGGCCGAGGTACGAGCAGTACTTC
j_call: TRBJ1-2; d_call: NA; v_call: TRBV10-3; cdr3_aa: CAISDPTGSVYGYTF; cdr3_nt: TGTGCCATCAGTGACCCGACAGGCTCCGTATATGGCTACACCTTC
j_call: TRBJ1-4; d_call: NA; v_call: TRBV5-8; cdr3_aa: CASSRGEVGEKLFF; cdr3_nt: TGTGCCAGCAGCCGGGGGGAAGTTGGGGAAAAACTGTTTTTT
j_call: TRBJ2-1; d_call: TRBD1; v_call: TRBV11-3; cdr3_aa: CASSEHRGRPWDEQFF; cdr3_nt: TGTGCCAGCAGCGAACACAGGGGGCGGCCATGGGATGAGCAGTTCTTC
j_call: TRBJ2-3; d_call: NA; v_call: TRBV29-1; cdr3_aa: CSAVSGFSTDTQYF; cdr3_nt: TGCAGCGCAGTTAGCGGATTTAGCACAGATACGCAGTATTTT
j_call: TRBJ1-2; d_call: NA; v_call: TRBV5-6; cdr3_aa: CASSSQGNYGYTF; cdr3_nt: TGTGCCAGCAGTTCTCAGGGGAACTATGGCTACACCTTC
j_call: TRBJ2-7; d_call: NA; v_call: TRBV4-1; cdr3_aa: CASSQTTIVNEQYF; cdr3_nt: TGCGCCAGCAGCCAGACGACTATTGTGAACGAGCAGTACTTC
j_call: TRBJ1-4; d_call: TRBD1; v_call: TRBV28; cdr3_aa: CASSDDDRVWEKLFF; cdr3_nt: TGTGCCAGCAGTGACGATGACAGGGTTTGGGAAAAACTGTTTTTT
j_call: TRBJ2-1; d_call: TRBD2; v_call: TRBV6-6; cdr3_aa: CASLADYNEQFF; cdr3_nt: TGTGCCAGCCTAGCGGATTACAATGAGCAGTTCTTC
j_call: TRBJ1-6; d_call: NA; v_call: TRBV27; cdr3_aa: CASSTQGRNSPLHF; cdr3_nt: TGTGCCAGCAGTACCCAGGGTCGGAATTCACCCCTCCACTTT
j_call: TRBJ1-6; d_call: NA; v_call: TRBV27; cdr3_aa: CASSLETGYNSPLHF; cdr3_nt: TGTGCCAGCAGTTTAGAGACAGGCTATAATTCACCCCTCCACTTT
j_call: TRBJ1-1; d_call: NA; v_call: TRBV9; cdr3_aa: CASRTVLNTEAFF; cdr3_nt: TGTGCCAGCAGGACAGTCCTGAACACTGAAGCTTTCTTT
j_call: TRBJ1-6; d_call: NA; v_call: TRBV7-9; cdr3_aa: CASSTSGSPLHF; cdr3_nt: TGTGCCAGCAGCACGTCGGGATCACCCCTCCACTTT
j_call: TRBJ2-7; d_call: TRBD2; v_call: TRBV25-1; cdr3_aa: CASSPLQRTSGSEQYF; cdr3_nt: TGTGCCAGCAGTCCCCTTCAGAGGACTAGCGGGAGCGAGCAGTACTTC
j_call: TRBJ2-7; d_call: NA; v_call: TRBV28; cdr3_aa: CASSFKQQSSYEQYF; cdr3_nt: TGTGCCAGCAGTTTCAAACAGCAGAGCTCCTACGAGCAGTACTTC
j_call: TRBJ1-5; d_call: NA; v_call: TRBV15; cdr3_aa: CATSRDRGGSNQPQHF; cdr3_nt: TGTGCCACCAGCAGAGATCGCGGGGGTAGCAATCAGCCCCAGCATTTT
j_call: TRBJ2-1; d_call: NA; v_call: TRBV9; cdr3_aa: CASSVTGTSYNEQFF; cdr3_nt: TGTGCCAGCAGCGTCACAGGGACCTCCTACAATGAGCAGTTCTTC
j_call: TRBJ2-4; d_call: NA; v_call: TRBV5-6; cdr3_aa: CASSSQGHLAKNIQYF; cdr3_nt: TGTGCCAGCAGCTCTCAAGGACATTTAGCCAAAAACATTCAGTACTTC
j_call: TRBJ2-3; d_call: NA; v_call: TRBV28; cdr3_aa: CASSTGGTDTQYF; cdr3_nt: TGTGCCAGCAGCACGGGGGGCACAGATACGCAGTATTTT
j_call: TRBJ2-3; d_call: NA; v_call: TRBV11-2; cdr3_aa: CASSPGLSTDTQYF; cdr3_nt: TGTGCCAGCAGCCCCGGACTAAGCACAGATACGCAGTATTTT
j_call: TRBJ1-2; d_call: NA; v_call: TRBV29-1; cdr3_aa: CSVEGGTHYGYTF; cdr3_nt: TGCAGCGTTGAGGGGGGAACTCACTATGGCTACACCTTC
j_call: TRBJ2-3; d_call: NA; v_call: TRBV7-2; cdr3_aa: CASSLEQYTQYF; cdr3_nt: TGTGCCAGCAGCTTAGAACAGTATACGCAGTATTTT
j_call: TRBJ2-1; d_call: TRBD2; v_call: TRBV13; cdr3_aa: CASSQYAGASYNEQFF; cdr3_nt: TGTGCCAGCAGCCAATACGCGGGAGCCTCCTACAATGAGCAGTTCTTC
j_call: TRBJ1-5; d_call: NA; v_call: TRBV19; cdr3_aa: CASKGQFPSNQPQHF; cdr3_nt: TGTGCCAGTAAGGGACAATTCCCCAGCAATCAGCCCCAGCATTTT
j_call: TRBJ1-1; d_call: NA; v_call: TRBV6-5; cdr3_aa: CASSYRGQNTEAFF; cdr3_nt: TGTGCCAGCAGTTACCGTGGACAGAACACTGAAGCTTTCTTT
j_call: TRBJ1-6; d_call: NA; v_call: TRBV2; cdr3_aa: CASSVAGSTPLHF; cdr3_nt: TGTGCCAGCAGTGTCGCAGGGTCGACTCCCCTCCACTTT
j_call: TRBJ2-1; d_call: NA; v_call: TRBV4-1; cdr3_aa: CASSYSGTGEYNEQFF; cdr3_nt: TGCGCCAGCAGCTATTCCGGGACTGGGGAGTACAATGAGCAGTTCTTC
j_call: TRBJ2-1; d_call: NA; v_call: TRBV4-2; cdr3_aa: CASSLGVSNEQFF; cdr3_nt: TGTGCCAGCAGTCTAGGAGTTTCCAATGAGCAGTTCTTC
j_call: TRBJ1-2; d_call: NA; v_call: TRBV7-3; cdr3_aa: CASSLTASTNYGYTF; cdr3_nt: TGTGCCAGCAGCTTGACAGCATCAACTAACTATGGCTACACCTTC
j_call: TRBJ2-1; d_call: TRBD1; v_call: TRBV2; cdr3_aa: CASSNRGSTTGGNEQFF; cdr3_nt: TGTGCCAGCAGCAACAGGGGATCGACCACCGGTGGCAATGAGCAGTTCTTC
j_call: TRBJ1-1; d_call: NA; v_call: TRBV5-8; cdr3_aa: CASSPTWNTEAFF; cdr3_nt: TGTGCCAGCAGCCCCACATGGAACACTGAAGCTTTCTTT
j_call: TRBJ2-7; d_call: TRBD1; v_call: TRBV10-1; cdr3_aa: CASSESSGVTGTGGHEQYF; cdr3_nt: TGCGCCAGCAGTGAGTCGAGCGGGGTGACCGGGACAGGGGGCCACGAGCAGTACTTC
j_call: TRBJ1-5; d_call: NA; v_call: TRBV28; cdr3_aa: CASSQDRNQPQHF; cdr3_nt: TGTGCCAGCAGTCAGGACAGAAATCAGCCCCAGCATTTT
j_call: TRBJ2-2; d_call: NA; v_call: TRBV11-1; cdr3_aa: CASSSPRDTTTGELFF; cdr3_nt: TGTGCCAGCAGCTCTCCTCGGGACACTACAACCGGGGAGCTGTTTTTT
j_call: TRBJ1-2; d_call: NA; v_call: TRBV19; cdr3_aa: CASSPGQRNYGYTF; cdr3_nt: TGTGCCAGTAGTCCCGGACAGCGTAACTATGGCTACACCTTC
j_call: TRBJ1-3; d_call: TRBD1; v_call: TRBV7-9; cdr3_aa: CASSLEGTGGNTIYF; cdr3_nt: TGTGCCAGCAGCTTAGAAGGGACAGGAGGAAACACCATATATTTT
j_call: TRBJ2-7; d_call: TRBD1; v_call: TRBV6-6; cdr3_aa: CASTTGGEQYF; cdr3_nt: TGTGCCAGCACTACAGGGGGCGAGCAGTACTTC
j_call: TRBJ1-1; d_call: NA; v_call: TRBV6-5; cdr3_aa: CASTLAMNTEAFF; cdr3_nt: TGTGCCAGCACCCTAGCCATGAACACTGAAGCTTTCTTT
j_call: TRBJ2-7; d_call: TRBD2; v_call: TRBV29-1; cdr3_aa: CSVVEDRYLAGVRYEQYF; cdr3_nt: TGCAGCGTTGTGGAGGACAGATATTTAGCGGGAGTGAGGTACGAGCAGTACTTC
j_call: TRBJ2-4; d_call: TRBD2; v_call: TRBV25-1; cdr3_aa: CASSAGTSGAKNIQYF; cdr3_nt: TGTGCCAGCAGCGCCGGGACTAGCGGAGCCAAAAACATTCAGTACTTC
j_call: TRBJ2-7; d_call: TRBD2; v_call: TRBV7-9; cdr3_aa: CASSLGTSGEQYF; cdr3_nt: TGTGCCAGCAGCTTGGGGACTAGCGGCGAGCAGTACTTC
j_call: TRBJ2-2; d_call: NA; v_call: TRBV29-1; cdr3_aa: CSVGGGTGPAGELFF; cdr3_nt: TGCAGCGTTGGGGGAGGGACAGGCCCCGCCGGGGAGCTGTTTTTT
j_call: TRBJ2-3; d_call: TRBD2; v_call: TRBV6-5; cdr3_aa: CASQERETQYF; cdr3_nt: TGTGCCAGTCAGGAGCGGGAGACGCAGTATTTT
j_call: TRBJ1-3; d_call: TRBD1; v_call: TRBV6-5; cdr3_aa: CASSYSRTGSGNTIYF; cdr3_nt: TGTGCCAGCAGTTACTCCAGGACAGGCTCTGGAAACACCATATATTTT
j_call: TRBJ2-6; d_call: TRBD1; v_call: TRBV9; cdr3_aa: CASSSTQGAGANVLTF; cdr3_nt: TGTGCCAGCAGCTCTACCCAGGGGGCCGGGGCCAACGTCCTGACTTTC
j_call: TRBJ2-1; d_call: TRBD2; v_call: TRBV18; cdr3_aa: CASSPGTSGRGSYNEQFF; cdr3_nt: TGTGCCAGCTCACCCGGGACTAGCGGGAGAGGGTCCTACAATGAGCAGTTCTTC